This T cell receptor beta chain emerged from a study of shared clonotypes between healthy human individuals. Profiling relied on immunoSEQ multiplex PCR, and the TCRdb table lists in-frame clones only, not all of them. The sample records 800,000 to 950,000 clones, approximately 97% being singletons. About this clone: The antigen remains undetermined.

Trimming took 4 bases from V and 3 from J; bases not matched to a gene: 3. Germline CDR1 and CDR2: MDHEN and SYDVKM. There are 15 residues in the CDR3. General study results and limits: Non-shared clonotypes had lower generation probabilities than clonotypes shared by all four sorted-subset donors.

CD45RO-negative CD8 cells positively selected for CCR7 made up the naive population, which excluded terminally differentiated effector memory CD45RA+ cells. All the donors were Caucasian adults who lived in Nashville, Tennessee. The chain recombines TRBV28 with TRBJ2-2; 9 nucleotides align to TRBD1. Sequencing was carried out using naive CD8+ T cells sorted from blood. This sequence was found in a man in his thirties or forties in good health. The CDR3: CASSWGQGDTGELFF. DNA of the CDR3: TGTGCCAGCAGTTGGGGACAGGGAGACACCGGGGAGCTGTTTTTT.